This T cell receptor (beta chain) was obtained from a study of blood T cell repertoires in COVID-19 (dated by TCRdb to the early 2020s). With respect to the entire study: Samples from collaborators originated in the United States, Italy and Spain and spanned both the acute and convalescent phases of COVID-19. The prospective study material was composed of cDNA or gDNA derived from T cells, B-cell-depleted T cells, or PBMCs. Deeply sampled blood TCRbeta repertoires from subjects exposed to, actively infected with, or recovered from COVID-19 were included in the dataset. The repertoires were released in a freely available public database meant as a resource for research on the immune response to SARS-CoV-2. The samples were drawn from the first 160 participants of the ongoing ImmuneRACE study and from some 1,300 subjects provided by 6 global collaborators. The sample metadata nearly always contained a de-identified subject ID, COVID-19 status, age in years and sex. Where available, HLA class I and class II types were obtained from metadata supplied by the sample provider rather than from assay-based typing. Summary of the overall study and its limitations: The amount of clinical and demographic metadata varied by source and participant and was provided uncurated.

TCRbeta CDR3 regions were amplified from genomic DNA by means of the immunoSEQ Assay, a bias-controlled multiplex PCR. The paper's data handling went like this. Within the assay, amplification of reference gene primers was used to estimate how many nucleated cells each sample contained. To quantify the absolute abundance of each unique TCRbeta CDR3 rearrangement, sequence reads were collapsed and filtered. For each sample, productive Simpson clonality was calculated as the square root of Simpson's diversity index over productive rearrangements. TCRdb took this table from immuneACCESS and kept in-frame rearrangements with V and J called. Such tables lack part of the clones; where checked against another copy, unresolved V genes explain under half of the gap, and the rest is unexplained. V, J and clone size are those of that table, while D and trimming were read from the DNA. This sample gives hundreds of thousands of clones in total; roughly 90% of them show up just once. About 2% of the sample is held by the ten biggest clonotypes.

On this clone: What this receptor recognizes is not known. Base qualities are not at hand, and no much larger clone is one base apart.

The CDR3 holds 14 amino acids from the cysteine to the phenylalanine. CDR3 DNA is the only sequence kept; it has 42 bases, read in frame from the first base. Germline trimming: 5 bases from V, 3 bases from J; junction bases outside gene matches: 6. Based on the germline V gene, the CDR1 and CDR2 sequences are KGHSH and LQKENI. Collaborating institutions collected whole blood in K2EDTA tubes following their own protocols. For TCRbeta analysis, collaborators shipped samples as frozen whole blood, isolated PBMCs, or DNA extracted from either of those sample types. This receptor was identified in a woman between 45 and 65 years old with acute or convalescent COVID-19. Sequenced input: peripheral blood. The V gene is TRBV18 and the J gene is TRBJ2-7, and 8 junction bases match TRBD2. The CDR3 reads as follows: CASSAGSGGYEQYF. The sequence in DNA is TGTGCCAGCTCAGCCGGCAGCGGGGGCTACGAGCAGTACTTC.